What follows are 8 T cell receptor beta chains derived from one specimen sequenced in a study of T cell responses to AZD1222 COVID-19 vaccine. Sequencing was performed with immunoSEQ multiplex PCR; in TCRdb, only in-frame clones are kept and a portion is missing. The sample has about 99,000 clones, over 75% seen once. The sample consisted of peripheral blood, taken on day 0 of AZD1222 vaccination. Every receptor here comes from an adult in good health.

In DNA, the CDR3 is TGTGCCAGCAGCTTAAACGGCGGGAGCTCCTACGAGCAGTACTTC. Translation gives CASSLNGGSSYEQYF. The V gene is TRBV7-2, the J gene TRBJ2-7; 7 bases line up with TRBD2. CDR1 and CDR2 (germline): SGHTA, FQGNSA. Trimming removed 2 bases from V and 0 bases from J; junction bases left unmatched: 4. The CDR3 contains 15 residues.

The V call is TRBV6-2 or TRBV6-3, the J call TRBJ1-5; D possibly corresponds to TRBD1 (5 bases). The germline V gene has CDR1 MNHEY and CDR2 SVGEGT. V was clipped by 4 bases and J by 0 bases, with 10 bases between them. The CDR3 extends over 15 amino acids. The CDR3 DNA follows: TGTGCCAGCAGTTTACAGGATCTTAGCAATCAGCCCCAGCATTTT. It yields the protein CASSLQDLSNQPQHF.

Regarding this clone: At one of its ends the junction is not consistent with the germline gene, which may arise from a read error. CDR3 nucleotides: TGTGCCAGCAGCTTAGAGGTTGGGGAGACTCATTTT. Its translation is CASSLEVGETHF. This chain uses TRBV7-9 with TRBJ2-3; D is perhaps TRBD2 (5 bases). This CDR3 region has 12 residues. The germline CDR1 and CDR2 sequences are SEHNR and FQNEAQ (reference sequence).

The chain couples TRBV6-1 to TRBJ1-2, with 8 bases identical to TRBD1. CDR1 is MNHNS, CDR2 SASEGT, per germline. Germline trimming cut 3 bases from V and 3 bases from J; bases unmatched to any gene: 6. CDR3 length equals 15 residues. CDR3 region: CASSDGPGGHYGYTF. The CDR3 nucleotides read TGTGCCAGCAGTGACGGCCCAGGGGGCCACTATGGCTACACCTTC.

The chain joins TRBV5-1 to TRBJ1-1, with D perhaps TRBD1 (6 bases). The CDR3 extends over 14 amino acids. Germline V CDR1 and CDR2: SGHRS, YFSETQ. V was clipped by 3 bases and J by 5 bases, with 14 bases between them. The CDR3 region has the DNA TGCGCCAGCAGCTCGTTCACAGGGAGAACTGAAGCTTTCTTT. Encoded protein: CASSSFTGRTEAFF.

The V gene is TRBV30, the J gene TRBJ1-5; D is possibly TRBD1 (5 bases). The CDR3 length is 15 residues. Germline V gives CDR1 GTSNPN, CDR2 SVGIG (reference sequence). V lost 2 bases to trimming and J lost 2 bases, with 13 bases between them. The CDR3 is CAWSLTGVRNQPQHF. Here the CDR3 DNA reads TGTGCCTGGAGTCTCACAGGTGTCCGCAATCAGCCCCAGCATTTT.

The sample holds a few counts of this clone. The chain carries TRBV29-1 and TRBJ2-7, with 8 bases aligning to TRBD2. With V trimmed by 3 bases and J by 0 bases, 4 bases remained unmatched. Germline V gene sequence: CDR1 SQVTM, CDR2 ANQGSEA. The CDR3 consists of 14 residues. CDR3 region: CSVEVSGVSYEQYF. The DNA for the CDR3 is TGCAGCGTTGAGGTTAGCGGGGTCTCCTACGAGCAGTACTTC.

This chain uses TRBV28 with TRBJ1-3; 8 bases align to TRBD1. Germline V CDR1 and CDR2: MDHEN, SYDVKM. The CDR3 loop spans 15 amino acids. The V gene end was trimmed by 5 bases and the J gene end by 5 bases; junction bases not matched to a gene: 8. CDR3 amino acids: CASSLPTGARNTIYF. The CDR3 DNA follows: TGTGCCAGCAGTCTCCCGACAGGGGCCAGAAACACCATATATTTT.